This TCR beta chain was recorded in a study of brain T cells in children with intractable seizures. Surgery cases with the highest brain T cell transcript signatures were chosen for sequencing. Trimming left V 2 bases short and J 4 bases short, with 17 bases between. In germline, CDR1 is SGHNT, CDR2 YENEEA. CDR3 length: 16 residues. Repertoires were generated with immunoSEQ multiplex PCR, while TCRdb's copy carries only in-frame clones and drops some. The sample includes 110,000 or so clones, around 94% of them seen just once. The sequence came from a boy under three years old with hemimegalencephaly and intractable seizures. The rearrangement joins TRBV11-3 to TRBJ2-5; either TRBD1 or TRBD2 may fit D (6 bases each). The sample here was peripheral blood, taken at surgery. CDR3 DNA: TGTGCCAGCAGCTTAAAAGGAGGGGGAAGGCGAGAGACCCAGTACTTC. This gives the protein CASSLKGGGRRETQYF.